The following is a TCR beta chain sequence with its context. What it binds is unknown. The PCR had 60 Vbeta and 13 Jbeta primers. Profiling relied on immunoSEQ multiplex PCR, and the TCRdb table lists in-frame clones only, not all of them. The sample comprises about 200,000 clones, around four fifths of which are singletons, and 1.1% rests with the top ten. This CDR3 spans 15 amino acids. CDR1 is SGDLS, CDR2 YYNGEE, per germline. The V gene end was trimmed by 4 bases and the J gene end by 6 bases; junction bases not matched to a gene: 6. This entry comes from a study of cytomegalovirus exposure and HLA in healthy donors. Study at large: Of some 360 genotyped donors, about 80% clustered with self-reported Caucasian donors.

Study observations and caveats: V- and J-gene trimming of TCR beta was linked (in a later analysis) to a missense DCLRE1C variant.

Specimen: PBMCs. The chain employs TRBV9 and TRBJ2-1, with TRBD2 identical over 11 bases. The sequence came from a woman between 35 and 50 years old in good health and CMV-seronegative. CDR3 loop: CASSPLAGGRNEQFF. The CDR3 DNA sequence: TGTGCCAGCAGCCCCCTAGCGGGAGGCCGCAATGAGCAGTTCTTC.